The 10 T cell receptor beta chains reported below all come from one sample, sequenced in a study of T cells after yellow fever vaccination. One entry per CDR3 protein results from TCRdb running MiXCR on the 5' RACE reads. The sample contains around 340,000 distinct CDR3 sequences, 8.7% of which appear only once. This specimen consisted of PBMCs, obtained on the day of the first yellow fever vaccination. The receptors come from a man between 18 and 35 years old who received the YFV17D yellow fever vaccine.

CDR3 nucleotides: TGTGCCATCAGGGGTAGCTCCTACAATGAGCAGTTCTTC. Its translation is CAIRGSSYNEQFF. The rearrangement joins TRBV10-3 to TRBJ2-1; D unresolved. V lost 6 bases, J lost 0 bases, and 6 bases lay in between. The CDR3 contains 13 residues. Germline V gene data show CDR1 as ENHRY and CDR2 as SYGVKD.

The chain uses TRBV28 and TRBJ2-7, with 8 bases aligning to TRBD1. V shed 8 bases, J shed 2 bases, and the junction held 8 bases outside the gene matches. Germline V gene lookup returns CDR1 MDHEN and CDR2 SYDVKM. The CDR3 length is 14 residues. CDR3 nucleotide sequence: TGTGCCAGCGGTGACGGGACAGGCACCTACGAGCAGTACTTC. Its translation is CASGDGTGTYEQYF.

This clonotype was observed a handful of times. This chain joins TRBV4-1 and TRBJ2-3; 7 nucleotides line up with TRBD2. With 0 bases clipped from V and 2 bases from J, the junction kept 11 bases outside the gene matches. CDR1 is MGHRA and CDR2 is YSYEKL in the germline V gene. The length of the CDR3 is 18 residues. The CDR3: CASSQEPPWGDYTDTQYF. For the CDR3, the DNA is TGCGCCAGCAGCCAAGAGCCCCCCTGGGGGGACTACACAGATACGCAGTATTTT.

This clonotype occurred many times. The chain links TRBV7-8 to TRBJ1-6, with D hard to call. Between the trimmed V and J ends, which lost 2 bases and 9 bases, there was a span of 20 bases. This CDR3 is built from 17 residues. In germline, CDR1 is SGHVS, CDR2 FQNEAQ. In DNA form, the CDR3 reads TGTGCCAGCAGCTTACTATCGGGCTCGTCCTTTGGTTCACCCCTCCACTTT. Its protein is CASSLLSGSSFGSPLHF.

This clonotype was found a few times. The chain is built from TRBV5-4 and TRBJ2-7; D gene ambiguous. V was clipped by 4 bases and J by 6 bases, with 23 bases between them. This CDR3 has 16 residues. Per germline, CDR1 SGHNT and CDR2 YYREEE (reference sequence). CDR3 sequence: CASSLDGALGFVEQYV. The CDR3 bases are TGTGCCAGCAGCCTGGACGGAGCTTTGGGCTTCGTCGAGCAGTACGTC.

This chain joins TRBV7-9 and TRBJ2-7; D unresolved. Germline CDR1 and CDR2: SEHNR and FQNEAQ (reference sequence). This CDR3 contains 10 residues. Trimming cost V 8 bases and J 3 bases, with 5 bases left between them. Here the CDR3 reads CASAGYEQYF. CDR3 bases: TGTGCCAGCGCAGGCTACGAGCAGTACTTC.

This clonotype was counted at least ten times. The chain links TRBV4-2 to TRBJ2-1, with a tentative D call TRBD1 (6 bases). Germline assignment: CDR1 LGHNA and CDR2 YNFKEQ. The CDR3 consists of 14 residues. Trimming cost V 3 bases and J 6 bases, with 12 bases left between them. CDR3: CASSQQGSGNEQFF. The DNA for the CDR3 is TGTGCCAGCAGCCAGCAGGGGAGCGGCAATGAGCAGTTCTTC.

This clonotype was seen repeatedly, ten times or more. The rearrangement links TRBV6-2 or TRBV6-3 to TRBJ2-7; 8 positions match TRBD1. Per germline, CDR1 MNHEY and CDR2 SVGEGT. With V trimmed by 5 bases and J by 5 bases, 11 bases remained unmatched. CDR3 length: 15 residues. CDR3 residues: CASSPLPDRVDEQYV. The CDR3 DNA reads TGTGCCAGCAGTCCTCTCCCGGACAGGGTGGACGAGCAGTACGTC.

J is TRBJ2-5 and V is TRBV18; D remains unclear. Germline CDR1 and CDR2: KGHSH and LQKENI. Trimming removed 0 bases at V and 4 bases at J, with 6 bases between. The CDR3 sequence is 13 residues long. In nucleotides, the CDR3 is TGTGCCAGCTCACCACCGGTGGTAGAGACCCAGTACTTC. As protein: CASSPPVVETQYF.

This clonotype was seen a few times. The chain has TRBV9 and TRBJ2-2, with D possibly matching TRBD1 (6 bases). Trimming shortened V by 4 bases and J by 4 bases, and 17 bases separated the two germline ends. This CDR3 has 16 amino acids. The V gene's germline CDR1 is SGDLS and CDR2 YYNGEE. In DNA, the CDR3 is TGTGCCAGCAGCTCCCGTATACTAGGGGGCACCGGGGAGCTGTTTTTT. As protein: CASSSRILGGTGELFF.